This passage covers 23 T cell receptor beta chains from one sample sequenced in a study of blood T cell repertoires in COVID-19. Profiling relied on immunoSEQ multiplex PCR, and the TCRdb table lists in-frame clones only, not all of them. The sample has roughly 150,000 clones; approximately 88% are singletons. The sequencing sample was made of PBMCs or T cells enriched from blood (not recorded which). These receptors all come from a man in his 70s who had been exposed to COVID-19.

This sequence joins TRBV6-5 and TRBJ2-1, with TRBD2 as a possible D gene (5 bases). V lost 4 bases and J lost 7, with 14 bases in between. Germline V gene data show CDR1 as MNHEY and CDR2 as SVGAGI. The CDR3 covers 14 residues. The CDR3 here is CASSSLYGKNEQFF. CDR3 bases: TGTGCCAGCAGTTCTCTTTACGGGAAAAATGAGCAGTTCTTC.

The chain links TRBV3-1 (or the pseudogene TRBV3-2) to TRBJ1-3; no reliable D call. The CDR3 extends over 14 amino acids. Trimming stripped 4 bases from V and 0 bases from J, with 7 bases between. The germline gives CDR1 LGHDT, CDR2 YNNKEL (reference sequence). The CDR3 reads CASSPRGSGNTIYF. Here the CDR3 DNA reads TGTGCCAGCAGCCCCCGGGGCTCTGGAAACACCATATATTTT.

The chain's CDR3 is CASSYGDRSYEQYF. The CDR3 DNA reads as TGTGCCAGCAGTTACGGGGACAGATCCTACGAGCAGTACTTC. The chain couples TRBV6-5 to TRBJ2-7; 7 bases fit TRBD1. The germline CDR1 and CDR2 sequences are MNHEY and SVGAGI. V shed 2 bases and J 1 base; nucleotides not matched to a gene: 2. The CDR3 runs to 14 residues.

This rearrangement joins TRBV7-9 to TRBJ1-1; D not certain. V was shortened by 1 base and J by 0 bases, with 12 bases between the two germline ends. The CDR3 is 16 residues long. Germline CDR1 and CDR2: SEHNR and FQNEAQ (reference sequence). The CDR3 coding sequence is TGTGCCAGCAGCTTAGGACGGGGTGCCATGAACACTGAAGCTTTCTTT. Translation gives CASSLGRGAMNTEAFF.

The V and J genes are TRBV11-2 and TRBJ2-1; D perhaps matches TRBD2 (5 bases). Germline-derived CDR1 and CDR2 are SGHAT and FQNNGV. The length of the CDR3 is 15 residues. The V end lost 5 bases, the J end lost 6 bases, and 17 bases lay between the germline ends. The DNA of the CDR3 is TGTGCCAGCAGCCCCCGGTCCCAGAGGGTCAATGAGCAGTTCTTC. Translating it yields CASSPRSQRVNEQFF.

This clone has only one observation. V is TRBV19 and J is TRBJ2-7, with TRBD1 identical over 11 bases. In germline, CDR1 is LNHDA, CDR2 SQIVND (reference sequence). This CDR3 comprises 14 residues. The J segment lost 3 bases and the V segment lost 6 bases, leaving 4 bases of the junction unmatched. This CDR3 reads CASSMGTGGYEQYF. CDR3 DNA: TGTGCCAGTAGCATGGGGACAGGGGGCTACGAGCAGTACTTC. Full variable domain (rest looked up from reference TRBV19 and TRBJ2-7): DGGITQSPKYLFRKEGQNVTLSCEQNLNHDAMYWYRQDPGQGLRLIYYSQIVNDFQKGDIAEGYSVSREKKESFPLTVTSAQKNPTAFYLCASSMGTGGYEQYFGPGTRLTVT.

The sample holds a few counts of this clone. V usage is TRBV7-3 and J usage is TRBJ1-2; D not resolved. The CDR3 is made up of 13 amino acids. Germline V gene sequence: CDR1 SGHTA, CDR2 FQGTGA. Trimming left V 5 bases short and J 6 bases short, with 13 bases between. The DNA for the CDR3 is TGTGCCAGCAGCCCGACGACCGGGGATGGCTACACCTTC. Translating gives CASSPTTGDGYTF.

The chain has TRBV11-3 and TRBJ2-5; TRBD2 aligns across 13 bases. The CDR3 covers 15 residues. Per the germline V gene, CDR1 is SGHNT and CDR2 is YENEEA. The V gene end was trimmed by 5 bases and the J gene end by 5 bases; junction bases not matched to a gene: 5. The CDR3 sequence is CASSQGLAGVETQYF. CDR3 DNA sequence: TGTGCCAGCAGCCAAGGACTAGCGGGAGTGGAGACCCAGTACTTC.

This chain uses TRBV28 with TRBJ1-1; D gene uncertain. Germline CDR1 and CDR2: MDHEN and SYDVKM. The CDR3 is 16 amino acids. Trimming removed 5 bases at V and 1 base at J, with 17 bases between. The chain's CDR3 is CASSPTPGFKNTEAFF. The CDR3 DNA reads TGTGCCAGCAGTCCAACACCAGGTTTTAAGAACACTGAAGCTTTCTTT.

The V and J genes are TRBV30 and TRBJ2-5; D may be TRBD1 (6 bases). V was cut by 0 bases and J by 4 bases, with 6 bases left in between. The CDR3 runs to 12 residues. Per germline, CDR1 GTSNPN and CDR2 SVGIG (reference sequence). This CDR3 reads CAWSVQGETQYF. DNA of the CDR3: TGTGCCTGGAGTGTACAGGGAGAGACCCAGTACTTC.

The CDR3 here is CASSSQGIGSSEQYF. DNA for the CDR3: TGCGCCAGCAGCTCACAGGGGATTGGGAGTTCCGAGCAGTACTTC. The rearrangement links TRBV5-1 to TRBJ2-7; 7 nucleotides match TRBD1. The CDR3 is made up of 15 amino acids. Trimming cost V 3 bases and J 6 bases; bases outside gene matches: 12. Germline-derived CDR1 and CDR2 are SGHRS and YFSETQ.

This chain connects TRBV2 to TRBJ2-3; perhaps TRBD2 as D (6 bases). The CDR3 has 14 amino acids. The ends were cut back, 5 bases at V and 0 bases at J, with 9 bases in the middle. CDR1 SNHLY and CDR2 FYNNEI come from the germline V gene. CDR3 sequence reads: CASSPGTSTDTQYF. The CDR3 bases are TGTGCCAGCAGTCCGGGGACTAGCACAGATACGCAGTATTTT.

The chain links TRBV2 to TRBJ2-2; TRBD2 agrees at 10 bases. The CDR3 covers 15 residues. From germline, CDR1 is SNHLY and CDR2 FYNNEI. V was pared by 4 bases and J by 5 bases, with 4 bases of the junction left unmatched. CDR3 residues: CASSGLAGPTGELFF. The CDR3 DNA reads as TGTGCCAGCAGTGGACTAGCGGGTCCGACCGGGGAGCTGTTTTTT.

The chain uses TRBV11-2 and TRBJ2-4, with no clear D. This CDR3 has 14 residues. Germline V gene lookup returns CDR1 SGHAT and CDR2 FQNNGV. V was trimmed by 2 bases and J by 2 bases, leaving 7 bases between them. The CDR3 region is CASSLSGPKNIQYF. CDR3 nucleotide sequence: TGTGCCAGCAGCTTATCAGGCCCCAAAAACATTCAGTACTTC. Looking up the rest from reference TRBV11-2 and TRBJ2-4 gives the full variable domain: EAGVAQSPRYKIIEKRQSVAFWCNPISGHATLYWYQQILGQGPKLLIQFQNNGVVDDSQLPKDRFSAERLKGVDSTLKIQPAKLEDSAVYLCASSLSGPKNIQYFGAGTRLSVL.

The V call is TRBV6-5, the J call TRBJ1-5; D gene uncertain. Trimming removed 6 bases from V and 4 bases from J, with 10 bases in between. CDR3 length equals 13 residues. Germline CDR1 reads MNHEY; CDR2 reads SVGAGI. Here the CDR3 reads CASRREVNQPQHF. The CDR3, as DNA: TGTGCCAGCAGGAGGGAGGTAAATCAGCCCCAGCATTTT.

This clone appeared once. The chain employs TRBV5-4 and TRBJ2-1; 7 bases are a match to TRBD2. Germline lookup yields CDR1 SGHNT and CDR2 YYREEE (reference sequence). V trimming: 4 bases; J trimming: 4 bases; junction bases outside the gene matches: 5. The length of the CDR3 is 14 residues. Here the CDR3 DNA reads TGTGCCAGCAGCCAAACAGCGGGATACAATGAGCAGTTCTTC. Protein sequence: CASSQTAGYNEQFF.

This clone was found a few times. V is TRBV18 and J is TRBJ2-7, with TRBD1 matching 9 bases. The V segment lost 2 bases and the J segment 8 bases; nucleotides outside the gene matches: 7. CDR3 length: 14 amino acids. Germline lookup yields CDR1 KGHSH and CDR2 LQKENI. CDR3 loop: CASSPTIGQGQQYF. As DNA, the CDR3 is TGTGCCAGCTCACCAACTATAGGACAGGGGCAGCAGTACTTC.

In DNA form, the CDR3 reads TGTGCCAGCAGCCAAGCTTGGACTAGCGGGAATCAAGAGACCCAGTACTTC. This encodes CASSQAWTSGNQETQYF. The rearrangement joins TRBV3-1 (or the pseudogene TRBV3-2) to TRBJ2-5, with 12 bases fitting TRBD2. CDR3 length: 17 amino acids. The ends lost 1 base at V and 2 bases at J; junction bases unmatched: 5. Germline V gives CDR1 LGHDT, CDR2 YNNKEL (reference sequence).

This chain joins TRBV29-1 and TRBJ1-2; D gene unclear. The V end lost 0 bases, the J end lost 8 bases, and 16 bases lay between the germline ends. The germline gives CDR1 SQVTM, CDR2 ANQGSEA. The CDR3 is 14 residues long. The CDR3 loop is CSVEDRGRGGGYTF. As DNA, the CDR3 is TGCAGCGTTGAAGATCGAGGCCGCGGAGGCGGCTACACCTTC.

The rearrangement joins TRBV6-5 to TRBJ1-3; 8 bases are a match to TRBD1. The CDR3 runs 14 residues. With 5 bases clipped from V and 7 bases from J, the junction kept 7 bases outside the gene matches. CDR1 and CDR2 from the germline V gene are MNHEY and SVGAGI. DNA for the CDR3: TGTGCCAGCAGTCGGACAGGGCAGCCCAACACCATATATTTT. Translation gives CASSRTGQPNTIYF.

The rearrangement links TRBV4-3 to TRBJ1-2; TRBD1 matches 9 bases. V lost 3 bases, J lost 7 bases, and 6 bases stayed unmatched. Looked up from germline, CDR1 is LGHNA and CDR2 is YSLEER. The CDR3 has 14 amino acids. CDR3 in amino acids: CASSQGTGFGGYTF. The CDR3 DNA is TGCGCCAGCAGCCAGGGGACAGGGTTCGGTGGCTACACCTTC.

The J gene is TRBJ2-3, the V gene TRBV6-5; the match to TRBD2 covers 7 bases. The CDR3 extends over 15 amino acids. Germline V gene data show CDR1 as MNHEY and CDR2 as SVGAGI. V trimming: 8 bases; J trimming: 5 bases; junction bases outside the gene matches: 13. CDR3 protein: CASGRRGAGQDTQYF. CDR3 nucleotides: TGTGCCAGCGGAAGGAGGGGAGCGGGGCAAGATACGCAGTATTTT.

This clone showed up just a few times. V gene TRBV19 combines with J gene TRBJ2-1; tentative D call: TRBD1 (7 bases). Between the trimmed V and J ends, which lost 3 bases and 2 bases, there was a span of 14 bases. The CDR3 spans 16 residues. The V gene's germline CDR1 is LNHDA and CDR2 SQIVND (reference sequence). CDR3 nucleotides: TGTGCCAGTAGTATTCCAGGGGGGAACGCCTACAATGAGCAGTTCTTC. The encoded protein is CASSIPGGNAYNEQFF.